The T cell receptor (beta chain) under discussion was sequenced for a study of somatic mutations in cytotoxic T cells in rheumatoid arthritis listed by TCRdb under 2017. A note on the overall study: Some V beta antibody-stained T-cell populations were flow-sorted on a FACSAria II or Sony SH800 at nearly 100% purity, and sorted V beta1+ cells also underwent TCRB sequencing. The study asked whether expanded CD8+ T-cell clones in newly diagnosed, untreated rheumatoid arthritis carry somatic mutations, and used TCRB deep sequencing to characterize clonality. A total of 60 to 80 rheumatoid arthritis patients and some 18 healthy controls underwent TCRB deep sequencing. Median age was essentially the same in the patient group and the control group.

Healthy controls were 20 blood donors whose buffy coats were used, with a median age of roughly 53 years (range roughly 21-80) and 55% female. On an AutoMACS, CD4+ and CD8+ cells were isolated via positive magnetic bead selection, and their purity was verified by flow cytometry. Peripheral blood mononuclear cells were obtained using density gradient separation with Ficoll-Paque PLUS. DNA from CD4-enriched, CD8-enriched or PBMC samples was extracted using Nucleospin Tissue or Tissue XS kits and then quantified on a Qubit 2.0 fluorometer. Sequencing of TCRB CDR3 was done on genomic DNA with the immunoSEQ assay. In the authors' own workflow: The analyses included only productive TCRB rearrangements. Clonality was calculated as a Shannon entropy-based productive clonality index, and a clone was defined by a unique TCRB CDR3 sequence. Repertoire overlap between two samples was calculated from the template counts of each clone relative to total templates per sample. V-gene usage measured by flow cytometry correlated with TCRB sequencing V-gene usage, with a Spearman r of 0.5 to 0.65. What TCRdb holds here is the immuneACCESS table cut down to in-frame rearrangements. Part of the clones is not present; checked against another copy, under half of the missing clones reflect an unresolved V gene, and the others are unexplained. V and J calls and clone size are given by that table; D and trimming were obtained from the DNA. The sample includes some 20,000 clones, with around 84% observed a single time. 18% of the sample goes to the ten largest clones.

Sequences WNHNN (CDR1) and SYGVQD (CDR2) are obtained from the germline V gene (reference sequence). V drops 3 bases and J drops 0 bases, leaving 2 bases in between. The CDR3 goes from the cysteine to the phenylalanine over 12 residues. Only the CDR3 region is kept as DNA, spanning 36 bases read in frame from base 1. This clone is deemed large (0.1 to 1%). Its antigen target is currently unknown. Within one base of it there is no much larger clone, and no base qualities were kept. The study at large found these results: The finding that TRBV07 was slightly underrepresented in patients was left unadjusted for multiple comparisons. The expanded CD8+ clones had unknown antigen targets, and not appearing in virus-specific databases did not rule out that they were virus-specific. In 8 of 65 patients the largest CD8+ clone exceeded 20% of CD8+ cells, and several identical CD8+ TCRB sequences were shared between blood and synovial fluid. In patients, CD8+ clonality rose with age (Spearman r=0.49), which was not the case in healthy controls. Rheumatoid arthritis patients and age-matched healthy controls did not significantly differ in CD8+ T-cell clonality.

Sequencing used CD8+ T cells sorted from blood. The source of this sequence is a woman aged 45-60 years in good health. The sequence is built from TRBV10-1 and TRBJ1-1, with no reliable assignment of the D segment. The CDR3 has the sequence CASSDMNTEAFF. DNA sequence: TGCGCCAGCAGTGACATGAACACTGAAGCTTTCTTT.